The clone carrying this T cell receptor (beta chain) was seen many times. This CDR3 has 14 residues. CDR1 SEHNR and CDR2 FQNEAQ come from the germline V gene (reference sequence). Trimming shortened V by 5 bases and J by 7 bases, and 17 bases separated the two germline ends. The data originate from a study of blood T cell repertoires in COVID-19. Overall study context: Sample material is recorded as cDNA or gDNA derived from T cells, B-cell-depleted T cells, or PBMCs.

TCRdb keeps only in-frame clones here, not all; method: immunoSEQ multiplex PCR. The repertoire holds some 250,000 clones, with about 83% as singletons. The J gene is TRBJ2-5, the V gene TRBV7-9; TRBD2 is a possible D gene (7 bases). This receptor was obtained from a man older than 75 with acute or convalescent COVID-19. Sequencing was carried out using peripheral blood. The CDR3 nucleotides are TGTGCCAGCAGCCCCGTGCGGGGGCATAGGACCCAGTACTTC. It translates to CASSPVRGHRTQYF.